Here is one T cell receptor (beta chain) with its context. For the second PCR, which ran for 7 to 11 cycles, a sample-barcoded 5' primer and a J-beta primer mix were used. MiXCR was run by TCRdb on the 5' RACE reads, yielding one entry per CDR3 protein. The table has 1.4 million or so distinct CDR3 sequences, roughly 43% seen once. These data belong to a study of blood T cells in healthy people across ages. The receptor was derived from a woman aged 18-30 years in good health. Input material: blood.

CDR3 in DNA: TGCAGTGCTCCAGGTCAGATTTTCTCCTACAATGAGCAGTTCTTC. Translation gives CSAPGQIFSYNEQFF. The V and J genes are TRBV20-1 and TRBJ2-1; no definite D call. Deletions cut 5 bases from V and 0 bases from J, with 14 bases between. From germline, CDR1 is DFQATT and CDR2 SNEGSKA (reference sequence). CDR3 length: 15 amino acids.